This T cell receptor (beta chain) was identified during a study of regulatory T cells in long-lasting Graves disease. Study-wide findings and caveats: It was in persistent disease that TRBV28, TRBJ1-2 and TRBJ2-5 were favored.

Assembly of TCR beta libraries relied on iRepertoire HTBI primers together with Arm-PCR of CDR3 regions. TCRdb independently ran MiXCR on the multiplex PCR reads; one entry per CDR3 protein. The sample has about 450,000 distinct CDR3 sequences; around a quarter are singletons. The time point was: persistent/refractory GD, antithyroid drugs over 5 years with positive TRAb. PBMC RNA was the source of the TCR library. Each of the patients was recruited from an endocrinology department situated in Xi'an, China. V lost 3 bases to trimming and J lost 0 bases; unmatched junction nucleotides: 10. CDR1 is DFQATT and CDR2 is SNEGSKA in the germline V gene (reference sequence). This CDR3 spans 16 amino acids. On this clonotype: Its antigen is not known.

The sequence was obtained from a female donor with Graves disease. The chain is built from TRBV20-1 and TRBJ1-2; 7 nucleotides line up with TRBD1. The sample here was peripheral blood mononuclear cells (PBMCs), taken when the disease was refractory, from a patient treated with antithyroid drugs. CDR3 sequence: CSARGNRGEANYGYTF. The DNA of the CDR3 is TGCAGTGCTAGGGGAAACAGGGGCGAAGCTAACTATGGCTACACCTTC.